This T cell receptor (beta chain) was sequenced for a study of T cells in localized non-small cell lung cancer. The method was immunoSEQ multiplex PCR; TCRdb's version includes in-frame clones alone and lacks a portion of them. The sample consists of 30,000 to 45,000 clones, around 88% of them appearing once. Germline assignment: CDR1 MNHEY and CDR2 SVGAGI. This CDR3 contains 15 residues. Trimming took 5 bases from V and 15 from J; bases not matched to a gene: 19. Details on this clone: Its antigen is not known.

General study results and limits: The study sequenced only one region of the tumor. As a result, intratumor heterogeneity could not be excluded and remains possible.

The clonotype was recovered from a woman aged 40-69 years with stage I lung adenocarcinoma. The source material was peripheral blood, sampled before any cancer treatment. The chain recombines TRBV6-5 with TRBJ2-1; the match to TRBD1 covers 7 bases. Here the CDR3 DNA reads TGTGCCAGCAGTACGGGTCCGACAGGGTCCCTATCGGTGTTCTTC. This encodes CASSTGPTGSLSVFF.